This T cell receptor beta chain was identified in a study of metastatic and nonmetastatic thyroid tumors. Whole-study context: It was across blood and tumor or nodule tissue from malignant and benign thyroid patients that repertoires were compared.

The V end was cut by 2 bases, the J end by 4 bases, with 15 bases between. CDR1 and CDR2 (germline): SGHVS, FQNEAQ. The CDR3 length is 15 residues. In this sample, this clone turned up many times. What it binds is not known. The entire patient cohort was treatment-naive prior to thyroid surgery. Authors' processing steps: The distant-metastasis classifier for papillary thyroid cancer was built from CDR3 differences across clinicopathological groups. TCRdb redid the clone calls on the PCR reads using MiXCR. The V and J calls here are based on TCRdb, not the publication. The sample shows 22,000 or so clones, roughly a sixth of them seen only once. Overall study results and limits: Significantly greater TCR beta diversity was reportedly found in malignant thyroid tumors than in benign nodules (in blood and tumor).

This receptor was obtained from a female donor with papillary thyroid cancer or a benign thyroid nodule (not recorded which). Some clones in this sample may be carry-over from other donors' samples. Specimen: blood. V is TRBV7-8 and J is TRBJ2-7; possible D gene TRBD1, 5 bases. The CDR3 loop reads CASSLTGINSYEQYF. The CDR3 nucleotides are TGTGCCAGCAGCTTAACAGGAATTAATTCTTACGAGCAGTACTTC. Drawing the rest from reference TRBV7-8 and TRBJ2-7, the complete variable domain is GAGVSQSPRYKVAKRGQDVALRCDPISGHVSLFWYQQALGQGPEFLTYFQNEAQLDKSGLPSDRFFAERPEGSVSTLKIQRTQQEDSAVYLCASSLTGINSYEQYFGPGTRLTVT.